These T cell receptor beta chains were read from a single sample in a study of T-cell reconstitution after alpha-beta-depleted transplantation in children. TCRdb passed the PCR reads through MiXCR, listing each CDR3 protein once. The sample has about 830,000 distinct CDR3 sequences; 15% to 20% are singletons. The sequenced sample was PBMCs, mostly from graft donor cells, obtained 360 days after TCRalphabeta/CD19-depleted stem cell transplant. These receptors all come from a male patient aged 10 to 17 who had a stem cell transplant for acute lymphoblastic leukemia, so the T cells may come from the graft donor. The conserved cysteine and the conserved F or W are not part of the CDR3 here. Each record gives: CDR3 length, J gene, V gene, CDR3 protein.

13 TRBJ2-7 TRBV4-2 ASSQGDSVGYEQY
14 TRBJ2-7 TRBV24-1 ATSDSARKNPYEQY
13 TRBJ2-3 TRBV12-3/TRBV12-4 ASSPVRRDTDTQY
13 TRBJ1-1 TRBV5-1 ASSLARGWGTEAF
15 TRBJ2-1 TRBV14 ASSQDRVPAAYNEQF
11 TRBJ2-3 TRBV27 ASREIITDTQY
12 TRBJ2-5 TRBV12-3/TRBV12-4 ASSPGTGGETQY
12 TRBJ2-7 TRBV9 ASSIQGGPYEQY
13 TRBJ2-7 TRBV6-5 ASSPLVGVSYEQY
13 TRBJ2-7 TRBV5-1 ASSLAEAWGNEQY
12 TRBJ2-7 TRBV20-1 SAGEDRGRVEQY
16 TRBJ2-5 TRBV12-3/TRBV12-4 ASSPLLRTGESRETQY
13 TRBJ1-3 TRBV18 ASSPPRASGNTIY
13 TRBJ2-6 TRBV7-3 ASSLAEAGANVLT
16 TRBJ2-1 TRBV24-1 ATSVLYNGGVGYNEQF
11 TRBJ2-5 TRBV5-1 ASSFRERETQY
11 TRBJ1-5 TRBV5-1 ASSRVQGAPVH
13 TRBJ2-2 TRBV9 ASSVATGHTGELF
13 TRBJ2-7 TRBV7-3 ASSLTPEASGWEY
15 TRBJ1-4 TRBV7-2 ASSLGGTGFNNEKLF
10 TRBJ1-5 TRBV5-6 ASSLWTGREH
11 TRBJ1-1 TRBV27 ASSLTVWTEAF
10 TRBJ2-2 TRBV20-1 SAPPNTGELF
15 TRBJ2-2 TRBV5-1 ASSSGLAGGGTGELF
14 TRBJ2-6 TRBV29-1 SVSGLQSPLSGVLT
9 TRBJ2-7 TRBV4-1 ASSYDYEQY
11 TRBJ2-7 TRBV29-1 SARASNSYEQY
13 TRBJ2-7 TRBV5-1 ASSLGRGGVYEQY
12 TRBJ2-7 TRBV2 ASSEVQGAYEQY
14 TRBJ2-7 TRBV4-1 ASSQGEDRSLYEQY
13 TRBJ2-1 TRBV9 ASSVAPRDLDEQF
12 TRBJ2-1 TRBV20-1 SATTGGPGDEQF
12 TRBJ1-1 TRBV5-1 ASSSDRLNTEAF
14 TRBJ2-1 TRBV12-3/TRBV12-4 ASSPGLAGAGDEQF
12 TRBJ2-7 TRBV3-1 ASSQLTSSYEQY
12 TRBJ2-2 TRBV2 ASTPGLRTGELF
10 TRBJ2-2 TRBV9 ASSVDTGELF
12 TRBJ2-1 TRBV12-3/TRBV12-4 ASVPLTGADEQF
11 TRBJ1-2 TRBV28 ASRILGGYGYT
12 TRBJ2-1 TRBV5-1 ASTAGGPYNEQF
14 TRBJ2-7 TRBV11-2 ASSLTGTGGFYEQY
11 TRBJ2-1 TRBV7-3 ASSLIREGVEF
10 TRBJ2-1 TRBV5-1 ASSLGGSEQF
12 TRBJ2-4 TRBV27 ASSLGAGVNIQY